This TCR beta chain comes out of a study of identical twins. TCRdb analysed the 5' RACE reads with MiXCR anew, one entry per CDR3 protein. Of 650,000 to 800,000 distinct CDR3 sequences in the sample, 8.5% to 9% were seen once. This CDR3 region has 16 residues. Trimming pared 5 bases from V and 2 bases from J, leaving 16 bases between. In germline, CDR1 is MDHEN, CDR2 SYDVKM. This clonotype was picked up many times. With no exceptions, donors were healthy Caucasians. The data were also submitted as part of a second study, on yellow fever vaccine responses in identical twins.

The clonotype comes from a woman between 18 and 29 years old in good health. The chain uses TRBV28 and TRBJ1-5, with D maybe TRBD1 (6 bases). The specimen sequenced was PBMCs. DNA for the CDR3: TGTGCCAGCAGTCCCGGCACAGGGCTCCGCAATCAGCCCCAGCATTTT. It codes for CASSPGTGLRNQPQHF.